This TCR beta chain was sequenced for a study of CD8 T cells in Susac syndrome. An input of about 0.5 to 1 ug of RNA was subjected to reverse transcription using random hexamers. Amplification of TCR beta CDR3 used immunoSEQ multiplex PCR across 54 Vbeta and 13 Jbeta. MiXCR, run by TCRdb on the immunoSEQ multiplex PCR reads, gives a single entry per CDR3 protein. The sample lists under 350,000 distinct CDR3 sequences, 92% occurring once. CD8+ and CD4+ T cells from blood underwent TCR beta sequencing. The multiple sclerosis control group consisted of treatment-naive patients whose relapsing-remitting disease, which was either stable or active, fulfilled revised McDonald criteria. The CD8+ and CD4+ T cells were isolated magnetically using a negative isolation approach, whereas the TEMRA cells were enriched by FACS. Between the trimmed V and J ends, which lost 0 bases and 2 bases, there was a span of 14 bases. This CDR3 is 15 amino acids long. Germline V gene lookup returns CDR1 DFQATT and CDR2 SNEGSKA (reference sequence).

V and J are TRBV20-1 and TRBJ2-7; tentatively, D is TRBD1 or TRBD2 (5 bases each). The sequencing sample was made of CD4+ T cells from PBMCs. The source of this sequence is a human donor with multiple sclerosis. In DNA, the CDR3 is TGCAGTGCTAGAGATGGGACGAGTGGGACCTACGAGCAGTACTTC. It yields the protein CSARDGTSGTYEQYF.